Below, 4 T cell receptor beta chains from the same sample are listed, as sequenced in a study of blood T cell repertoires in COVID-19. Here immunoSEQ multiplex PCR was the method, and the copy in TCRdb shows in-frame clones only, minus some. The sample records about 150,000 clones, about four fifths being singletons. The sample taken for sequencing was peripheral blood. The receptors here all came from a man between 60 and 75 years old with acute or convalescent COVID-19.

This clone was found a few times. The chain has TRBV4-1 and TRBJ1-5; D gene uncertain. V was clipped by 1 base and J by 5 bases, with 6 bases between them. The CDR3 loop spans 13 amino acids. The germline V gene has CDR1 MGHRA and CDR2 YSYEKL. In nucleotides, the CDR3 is TGCGCCAGCAGCCAAGCTCTCTATCAGCCCCAGCATTTT. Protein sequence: CASSQALYQPQHF.

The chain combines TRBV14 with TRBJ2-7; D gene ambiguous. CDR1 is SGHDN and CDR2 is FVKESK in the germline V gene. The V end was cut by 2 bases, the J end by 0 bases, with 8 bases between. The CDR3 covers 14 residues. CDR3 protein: CASSQFQSSYEQYF. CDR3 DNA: TGTGCCAGCAGCCAATTCCAGTCCTCCTACGAGCAGTACTTC.

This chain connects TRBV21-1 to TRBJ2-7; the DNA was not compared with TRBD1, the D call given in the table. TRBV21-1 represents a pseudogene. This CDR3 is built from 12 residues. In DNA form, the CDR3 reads TGTGCCCCCTCAGTACAGGGGTACGAGCAGTACTTC. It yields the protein CAPSVQGYEQYF.

The CDR3 reads CASSYGGGSTEAFF. DNA of the CDR3: TGTGCCAGCAGTTACGGTGGGGGGAGCACTGAAGCTTTCTTT. The chain is built from TRBV6-2 or TRBV6-3 and TRBJ1-1, with a possible D match to TRBD1 (5 bases). V dropped 2 bases and J dropped 4 bases, with 11 bases sitting between them. CDR1 is MNHEY and CDR2 is SVGEGT in the germline V gene. The CDR3 has 14 residues.